One and the same sample provided the 8 T cell receptor beta chains below, sequenced in a study of T cell changes during pregnancy in multiple sclerosis. Sequenced by immunoSEQ multiplex PCR; TCRdb stores in-frame clones only, minus some. The repertoire holds about 20,000 clones, with about 88% as singletons. The sample in question was CD8+ T cells from peripheral blood mononuclear cells, obtained in the third trimester of pregnancy. These TCRs come from a female donor in good health, enrolled as a control in a pregnancy study.

V usage is TRBV9 and J usage is TRBJ2-7; a possible D gene is TRBD2 (6 bases). There are 13 residues in the CDR3. V was shortened by 4 bases and J by 4 bases, with 12 bases between the two germline ends. CDR1 and CDR2 from the germline V gene are SGDLS and YYNGEE. The CDR3 DNA follows: TGTGCCAGCAGCAATGAGGAGGGGTACGAGCAGTACTTC. Its protein product is CASSNEEGYEQYF.

The chain links TRBV7-2 to TRBJ2-1; D might be TRBD2 (6 bases). This CDR3 spans 16 amino acids. V was cut by 2 bases and J by 0 bases, with 11 bases left in between. Germline V gene lookup returns CDR1 SGHTA and CDR2 FQGNSA. The CDR3 protein is CASSLLGGGSYNEQFF. Written as DNA, the CDR3 is TGTGCCAGCAGCTTACTGGGGGGAGGCTCCTACAATGAGCAGTTCTTC.

The rearrangement links TRBV4-1 to TRBJ1-1; possibly TRBD1 for D (5 bases). The CDR3 spans 14 residues. Between the trimmed V and J ends, which lost 0 bases and 10 bases, there was a span of 15 bases. The germline gives CDR1 MGHRA, CDR2 YSYEKL. The CDR3 protein is CASSQDGPQRGAFF. The CDR3, as DNA: TGCGCCAGCAGCCAAGATGGGCCCCAAAGGGGAGCTTTCTTT.

V gene TRBV7-6 combines with J gene TRBJ1-5, with D hard to call. V lost 0 bases and J 6 bases, leaving 18 bases between the germline ends. Per the germline V gene, CDR1 is SGHVS and CDR2 is FNYEAQ. The CDR3 has 17 amino acids. The CDR3 loop reads CASSLARWRFEGQPQHF. The CDR3 DNA reads TGTGCCAGCAGCTTAGCGCGTTGGAGGTTCGAAGGTCAGCCCCAGCATTTT.

J is TRBJ2-7 and V is TRBV27; 8 bases map to TRBD1. This CDR3 is built from 13 residues. CDR1 is MNHEY and CDR2 is SMNVEV in the germline V gene (reference sequence). Trimming cost V 8 bases and J 3 bases; bases outside gene matches: 6. The CDR3 bases are TGTGCCAGCTCCGGACAGGGAGGCTACGAGCAGTACTTC. Protein sequence: CASSGQGGYEQYF.

V gene TRBV30 combines with J gene TRBJ1-2, with D tentatively TRBD1 (6 bases). The germline gives CDR1 GTSNPN, CDR2 SVGIG (reference sequence). The CDR3 has 14 residues. Between the trimmed V and J ends, which lost 4 bases and 4 bases, there was a span of 16 bases. The CDR3 protein is CAWTKDSHFYGYTF. CDR3 in DNA: TGTGCCTGGACTAAGGACAGCCATTTCTATGGCTACACCTTC.

CDR3 region: CASTPGGLTVAGELFF. CDR3 in DNA: TGTGCCAGCACCCCCGGGGGACTTACCGTGGCCGGGGAGCTGTTTTTT. The chain recombines TRBV7-9 with TRBJ2-2, with D possibly TRBD2 on 6 matching bases. Between the trimmed V and J ends, which lost 7 bases and 6 bases, there was a span of 21 bases. Germline CDR1 reads SEHNR; CDR2 reads FQNEAQ (reference sequence). This CDR3 has 16 amino acids.

This chain uses TRBV25-1 with TRBJ2-7; weak D call: TRBD1 (6 bases). The CDR3 contains 14 residues. From germline, CDR1 is MGHDK and CDR2 SYGVNS. V lost 2 bases to trimming and J lost 6 bases, with 14 bases between them. The CDR3 is CASSETGFPLEQYF. The DNA for the CDR3 is TGTGCCAGCAGTGAAACAGGGTTCCCCCTCGAGCAGTACTTC.